The T cell receptor beta chain under discussion was sequenced for a study of T cell changes during pregnancy in multiple sclerosis (dated by TCRdb to the late 2010s). Broadly, across the study: In women with multiple sclerosis, the researchers looked at how the T cell repertoire shifted as pregnancy progressed.

The library was produced with the immunoSEQ multiplex PCR assay. Sourced from immuneACCESS, this table was stored by TCRdb with only in-frame sequences that have V and J called. A share of the clones is absent; for the studies checked, an unresolved V gene accounts for under half, and the remainder has no known explanation. In this sample the table shows tens of thousands of clones, about nine tenths of which occur a single time. Jointly, the top ten make up approximately 3% of the sample. Its CDR3 holds 15 amino acids, cysteine through phenylalanine. The kept DNA is CDR3 alone, 45 bases in frame from the first base. V loses 4 bases of germline sequence and J loses 0 bases, and the interval between the two ends is 11 bases. CDR1 and CDR2, per the germline V gene (reference sequence), are SEHNR and FQNEAQ. A word on this clone: No cognate antigen has been identified for it. Base qualities are not provided; no much larger clone lies one nucleotide away.

Sequenced here: peripheral blood, sampled in the second trimester of pregnancy. The V gene is TRBV7-9 and the J gene is TRBJ2-3; the D gene is perhaps TRBD1, on 6 matching bases. The sequence came from a female donor in good health, enrolled as a control in a pregnancy study. The CDR3: CASSSQGHSTDTQYF. In nucleotides, the sequence is TGTGCCAGCAGCTCCCAGGGGCATAGCACAGATACGCAGTATTTT.